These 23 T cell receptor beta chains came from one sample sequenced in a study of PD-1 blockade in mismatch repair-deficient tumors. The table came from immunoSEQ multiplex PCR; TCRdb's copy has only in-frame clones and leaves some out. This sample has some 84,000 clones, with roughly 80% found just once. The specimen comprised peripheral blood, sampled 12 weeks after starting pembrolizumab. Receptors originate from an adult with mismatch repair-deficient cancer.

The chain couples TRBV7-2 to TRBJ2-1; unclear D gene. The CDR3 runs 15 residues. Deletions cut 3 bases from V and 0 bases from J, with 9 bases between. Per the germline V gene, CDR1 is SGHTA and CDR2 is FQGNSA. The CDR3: CASSLTGSSYNEQFF. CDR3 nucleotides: TGTGCCAGCAGCTTGACGGGTAGCTCCTACAATGAGCAGTTCTTC.

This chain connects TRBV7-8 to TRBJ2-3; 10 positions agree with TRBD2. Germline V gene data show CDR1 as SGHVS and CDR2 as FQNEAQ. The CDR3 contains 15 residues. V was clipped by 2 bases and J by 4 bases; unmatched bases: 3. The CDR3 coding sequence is TGTGCCAGCAGCTTAACTAGCGGGAAGTCAGATACGCAGTATTTT. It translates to CASSLTSGKSDTQYF.

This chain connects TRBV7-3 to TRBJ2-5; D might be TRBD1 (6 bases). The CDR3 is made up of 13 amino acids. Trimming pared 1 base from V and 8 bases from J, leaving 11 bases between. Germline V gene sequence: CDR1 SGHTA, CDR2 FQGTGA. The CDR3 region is CASSLSPDSTQYF. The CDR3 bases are TGTGCCAGCAGCTTAAGCCCGGACAGCACCCAGTACTTC.

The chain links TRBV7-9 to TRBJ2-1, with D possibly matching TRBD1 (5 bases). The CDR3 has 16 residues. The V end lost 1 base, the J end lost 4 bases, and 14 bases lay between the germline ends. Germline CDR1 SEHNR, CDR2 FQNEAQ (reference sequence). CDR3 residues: CASSLEGYPFYNEQFF. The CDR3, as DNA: TGTGCCAGCAGCTTAGAGGGGTATCCCTTTTACAATGAGCAGTTCTTC.

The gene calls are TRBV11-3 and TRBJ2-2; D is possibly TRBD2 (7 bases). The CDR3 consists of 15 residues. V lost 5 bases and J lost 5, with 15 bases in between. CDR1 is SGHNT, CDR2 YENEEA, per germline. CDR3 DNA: TGTGCCAGCAGCCCAACTCGGGGGGCGACCGGGGAGCTGTTTTTT. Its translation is CASSPTRGATGELFF.

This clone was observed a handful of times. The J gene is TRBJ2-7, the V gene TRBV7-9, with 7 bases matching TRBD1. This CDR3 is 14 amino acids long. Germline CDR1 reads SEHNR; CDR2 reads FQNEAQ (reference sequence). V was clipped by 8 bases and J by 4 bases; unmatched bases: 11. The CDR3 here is CASRRDSPLYEQYF. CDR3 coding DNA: TGTGCCAGCCGCCGGGACAGCCCGTTGTACGAGCAGTACTTC.

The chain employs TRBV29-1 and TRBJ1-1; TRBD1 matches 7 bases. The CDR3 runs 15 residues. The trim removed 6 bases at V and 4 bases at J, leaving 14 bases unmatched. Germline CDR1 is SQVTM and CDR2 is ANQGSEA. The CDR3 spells CSVASLTGPGTEAFF. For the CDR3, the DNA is TGCAGCGTCGCGTCCCTGACAGGGCCGGGCACTGAAGCTTTCTTT.

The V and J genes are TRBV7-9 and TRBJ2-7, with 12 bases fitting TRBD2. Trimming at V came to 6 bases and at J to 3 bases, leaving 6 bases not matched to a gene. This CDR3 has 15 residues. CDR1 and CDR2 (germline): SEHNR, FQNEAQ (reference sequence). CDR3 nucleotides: TGTGCCAGCAGTTCGACTAGCGGGAGTGTCTACGAGCAGTACTTC. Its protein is CASSSTSGSVYEQYF.

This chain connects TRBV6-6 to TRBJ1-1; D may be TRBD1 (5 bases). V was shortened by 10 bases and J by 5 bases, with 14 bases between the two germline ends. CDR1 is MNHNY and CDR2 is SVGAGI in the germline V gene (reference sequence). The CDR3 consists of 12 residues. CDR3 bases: TGTGCCACCTACTTACGGGGGACTGAAGCTTTCTTT. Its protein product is CATYLRGTEAFF.

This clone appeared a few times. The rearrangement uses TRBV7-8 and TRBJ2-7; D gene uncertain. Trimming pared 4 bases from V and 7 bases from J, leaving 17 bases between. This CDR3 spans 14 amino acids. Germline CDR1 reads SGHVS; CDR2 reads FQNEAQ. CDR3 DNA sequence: TGTGCCAGCAGCTCCGGACGGCTTGAAAATGAGCAGTACTTC. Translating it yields CASSSGRLENEQYF.

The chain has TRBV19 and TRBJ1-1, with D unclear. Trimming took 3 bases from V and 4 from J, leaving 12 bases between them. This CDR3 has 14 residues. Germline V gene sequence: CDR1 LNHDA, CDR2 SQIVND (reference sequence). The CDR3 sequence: CASSISLKGTEAFF. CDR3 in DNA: TGTGCCAGTAGTATTTCCCTGAAGGGCACTGAAGCTTTCTTT.

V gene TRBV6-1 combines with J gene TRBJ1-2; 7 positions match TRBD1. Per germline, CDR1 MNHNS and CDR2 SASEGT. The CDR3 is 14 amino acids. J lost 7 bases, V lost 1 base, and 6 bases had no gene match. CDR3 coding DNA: TGTGCCAGCAGTGAAGGAGGGACAGCCTTTGGCTACACCTTC. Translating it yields CASSEGGTAFGYTF.

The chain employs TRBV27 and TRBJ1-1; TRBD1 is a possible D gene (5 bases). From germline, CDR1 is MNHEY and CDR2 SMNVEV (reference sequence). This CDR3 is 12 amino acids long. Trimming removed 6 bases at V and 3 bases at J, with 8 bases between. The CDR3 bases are TGTGCCAGCAGCGACAGATACACTGAAGCTTTCTTT. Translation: CASSDRYTEAFF.

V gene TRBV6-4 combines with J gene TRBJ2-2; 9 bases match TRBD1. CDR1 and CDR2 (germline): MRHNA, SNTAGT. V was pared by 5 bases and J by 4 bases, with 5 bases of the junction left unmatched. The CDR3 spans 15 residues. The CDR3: CASSKDRGGTGELFF. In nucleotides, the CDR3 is TGTGCCAGCAGTAAGGACAGGGGAGGCACCGGGGAGCTGTTTTTT.

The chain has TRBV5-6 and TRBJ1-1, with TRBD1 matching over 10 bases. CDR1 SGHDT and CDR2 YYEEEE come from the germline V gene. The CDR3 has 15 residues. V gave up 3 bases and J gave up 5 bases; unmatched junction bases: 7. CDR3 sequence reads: CASSSPGQGRTEAFF. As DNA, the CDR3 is TGTGCCAGCAGCTCTCCGGGACAGGGGAGGACTGAAGCTTTCTTT.

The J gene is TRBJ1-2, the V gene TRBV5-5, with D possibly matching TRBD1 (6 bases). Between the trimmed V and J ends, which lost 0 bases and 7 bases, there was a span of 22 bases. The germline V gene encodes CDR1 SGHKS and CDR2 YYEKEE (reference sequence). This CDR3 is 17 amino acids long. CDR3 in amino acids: CASSLEEGTPAGSGYTF. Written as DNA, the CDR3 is TGTGCCAGCAGCTTGGAGGAGGGGACACCAGCTGGGAGTGGCTACACCTTC.

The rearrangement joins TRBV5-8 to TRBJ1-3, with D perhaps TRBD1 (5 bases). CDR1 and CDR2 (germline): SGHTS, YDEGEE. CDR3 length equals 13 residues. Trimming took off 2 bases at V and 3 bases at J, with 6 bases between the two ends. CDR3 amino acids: CASSFTGGNTIYF. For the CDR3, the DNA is TGTGCCAGCAGCTTCACAGGTGGAAACACCATATATTTT.

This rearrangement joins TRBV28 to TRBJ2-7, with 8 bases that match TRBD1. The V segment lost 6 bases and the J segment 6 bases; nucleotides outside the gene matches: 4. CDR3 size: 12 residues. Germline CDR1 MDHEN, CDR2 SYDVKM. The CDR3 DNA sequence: TGTGCCAGCAGGGACAGGGTCGCCGAGCAGTACTTC. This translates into CASRDRVAEQYF.

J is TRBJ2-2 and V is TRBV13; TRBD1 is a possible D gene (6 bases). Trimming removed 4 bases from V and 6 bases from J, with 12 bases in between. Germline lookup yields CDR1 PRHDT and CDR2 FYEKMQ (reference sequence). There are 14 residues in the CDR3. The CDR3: CASSSDGTSGELFF. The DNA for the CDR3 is TGTGCCAGCAGCTCGGACGGGACATCCGGGGAGCTGTTTTTT.

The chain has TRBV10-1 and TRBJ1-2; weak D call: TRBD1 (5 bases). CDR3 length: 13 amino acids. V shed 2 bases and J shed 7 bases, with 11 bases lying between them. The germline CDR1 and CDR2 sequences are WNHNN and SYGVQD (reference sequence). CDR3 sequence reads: CASSERRVGGYTF. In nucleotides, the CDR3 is TGCGCCAGCAGTGAGCGCAGGGTTGGTGGCTACACCTTC.

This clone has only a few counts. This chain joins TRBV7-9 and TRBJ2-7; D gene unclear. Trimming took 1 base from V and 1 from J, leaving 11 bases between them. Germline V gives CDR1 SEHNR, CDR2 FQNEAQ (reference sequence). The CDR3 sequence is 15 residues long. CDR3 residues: CASSLVSGRSYEQYF. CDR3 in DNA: TGTGCCAGCAGCTTAGTTTCGGGCAGATCCTACGAGCAGTACTTC.

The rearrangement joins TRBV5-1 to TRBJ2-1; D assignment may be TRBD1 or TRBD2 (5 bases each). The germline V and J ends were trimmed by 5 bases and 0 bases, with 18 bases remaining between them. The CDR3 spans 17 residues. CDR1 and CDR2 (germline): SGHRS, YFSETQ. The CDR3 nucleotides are TGCGCCAGCAGAGAAGACGGGGACGATAGCTCCTACAATGAGCAGTTCTTC. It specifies CASREDGDDSSYNEQFF.

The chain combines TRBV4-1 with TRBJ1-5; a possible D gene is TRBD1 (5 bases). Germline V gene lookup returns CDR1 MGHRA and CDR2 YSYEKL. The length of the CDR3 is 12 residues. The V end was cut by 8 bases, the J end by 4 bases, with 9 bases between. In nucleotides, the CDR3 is TGCGCCAGCGGGACGGGGAATCAGCCCCAGCATTTT. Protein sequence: CASGTGNQPQHF.